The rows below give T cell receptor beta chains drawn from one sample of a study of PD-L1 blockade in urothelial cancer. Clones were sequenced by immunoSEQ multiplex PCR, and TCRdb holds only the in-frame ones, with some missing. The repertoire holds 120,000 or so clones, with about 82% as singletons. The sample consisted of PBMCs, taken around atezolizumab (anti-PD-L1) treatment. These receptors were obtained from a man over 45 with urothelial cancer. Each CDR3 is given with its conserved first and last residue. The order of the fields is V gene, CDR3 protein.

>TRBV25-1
CASSSSGSGRAQYF
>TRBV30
CAWSVRPGYEQYF
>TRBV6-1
CASSVLNSPLHF
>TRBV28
CASSTGTVTFF
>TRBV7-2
CASSLSTDTQYF
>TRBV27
CASSWGQGAGELFF
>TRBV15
CATSGQGSAYGYTF
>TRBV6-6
CASRDGHSYSYEQYF
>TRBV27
CASSGGTGTAETQYF
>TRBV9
CASSQIAGGPADTQYF
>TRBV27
CASSLTGTGVTQPQHF
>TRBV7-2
CASSTTGLGQPQHF
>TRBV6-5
CASRDYSGANVLTF
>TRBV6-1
CASSDPKPKGYTF
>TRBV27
CASSPNFGEQYF
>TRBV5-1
CASSTGQGHAGELFF
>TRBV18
CASSGREANYGYTF
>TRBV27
CASSRGTGGQPQHF
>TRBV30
CAWGSGYEQYF
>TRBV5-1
CASSLEAWGLYEQYF
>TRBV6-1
CAAQGGGFTDTQYF
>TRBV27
CASSLSGGRNEQYF
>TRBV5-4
CASSSQTGNTGELFF
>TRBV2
CASSEVAGVGETQYF
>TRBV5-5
CASNTGLAEAYEQYF
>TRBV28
CASSPTGTSGDNEQFF
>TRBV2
CASSFAGAENSPLHF
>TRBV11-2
CASSIVAGGPADTQYF
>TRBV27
CASSPGQAPPSRSGYTF
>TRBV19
CASRDRGLETQYF
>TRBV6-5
CASRRWGGNQPQHF
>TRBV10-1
CASSESPGQSSGTQYF
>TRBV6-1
CASSEGGRHEQYF
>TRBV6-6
CASIFKGRDYGYTF
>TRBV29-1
CSALTGKETQYF
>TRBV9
CASSAEGVGTQYF
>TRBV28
CASIDSLENSPLHF
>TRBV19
CASSPVDRELQPQHF
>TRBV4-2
CASSQVSEETQYF